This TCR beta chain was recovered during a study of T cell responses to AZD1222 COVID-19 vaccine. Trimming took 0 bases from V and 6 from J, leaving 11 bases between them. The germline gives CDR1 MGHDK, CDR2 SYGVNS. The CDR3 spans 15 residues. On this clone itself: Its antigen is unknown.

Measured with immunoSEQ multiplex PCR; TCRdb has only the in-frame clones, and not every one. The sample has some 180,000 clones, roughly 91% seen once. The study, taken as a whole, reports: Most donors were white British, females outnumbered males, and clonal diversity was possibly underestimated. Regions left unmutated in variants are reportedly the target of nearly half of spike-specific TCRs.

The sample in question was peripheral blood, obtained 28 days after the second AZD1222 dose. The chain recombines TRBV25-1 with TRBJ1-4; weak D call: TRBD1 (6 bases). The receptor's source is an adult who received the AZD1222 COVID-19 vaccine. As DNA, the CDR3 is TGTGCCAGCAGTGAATATAGGGGGTCTGATGAAAAACTGTTTTTT. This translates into CASSEYRGSDEKLFF.